Sequencing of this T cell receptor beta chain was carried out in a study of blood T cell repertoires in COVID-19. About the study: COVID-19 samples, acute and convalescent, were from the United States, Italy and Spain. The analysed material was cDNA or gDNA that came from T cells, B-cell-depleted T cells, or PBMCs.

As regards this clone: Other DNA sequences within the sample encode an identical CDR3.

Authors' analysis steps: Amplified reference gene primers provided the basis for estimating nucleated cell counts. TCRdb's copy holds only in-frame clones and misses some; the assay was immunoSEQ multiplex PCR. Clonal size and the V and J genes are those of that table, whereas D and trimming came from the DNA. The data show roughly 250,000 clones, around nine tenths seen once. The CDR3 covers 12 residues. The V end lost 3 bases, the J end lost 5 bases, and 7 bases lay between the germline ends. Germline CDR1 LNHDA, CDR2 SQIVND (reference sequence). Sequenced material: peripheral blood. The receptor was isolated from a man younger than 40 with acute or convalescent COVID-19. The V and J genes are TRBV19 and TRBJ2-5, with D possibly matching TRBD2 (6 bases). The DNA for the CDR3 is TGTGCCAGTAGTATTGGAGGGGAGACCCAGTACTTC. This gives the protein CASSIGGETQYF.